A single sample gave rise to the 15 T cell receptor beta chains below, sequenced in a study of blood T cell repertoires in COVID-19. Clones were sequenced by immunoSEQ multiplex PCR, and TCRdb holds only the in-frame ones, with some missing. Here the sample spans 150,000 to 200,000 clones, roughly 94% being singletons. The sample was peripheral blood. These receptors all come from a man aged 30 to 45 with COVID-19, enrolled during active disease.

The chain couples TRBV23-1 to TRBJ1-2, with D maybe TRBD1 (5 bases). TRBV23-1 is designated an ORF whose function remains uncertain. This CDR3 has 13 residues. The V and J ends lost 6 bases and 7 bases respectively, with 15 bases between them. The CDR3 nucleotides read TGCGCCAGCAGAAAAAGGGGCAGGGCTGGCTACACCTTC. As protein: CASRKRGRAGYTF.

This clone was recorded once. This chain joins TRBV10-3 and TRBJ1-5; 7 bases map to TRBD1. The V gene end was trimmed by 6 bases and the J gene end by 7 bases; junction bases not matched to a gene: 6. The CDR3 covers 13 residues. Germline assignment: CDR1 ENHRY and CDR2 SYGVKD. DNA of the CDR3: TGTGCCATCAGGGGGACAGCAGAGCAGCCCCAGCATTTT. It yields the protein CAIRGTAEQPQHF.

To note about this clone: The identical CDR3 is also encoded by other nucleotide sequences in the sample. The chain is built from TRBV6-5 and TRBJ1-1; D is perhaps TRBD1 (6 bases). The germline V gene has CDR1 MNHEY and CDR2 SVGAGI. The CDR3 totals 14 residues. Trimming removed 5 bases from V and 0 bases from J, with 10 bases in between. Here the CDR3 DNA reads TGTGCCAGCAGTAGGACAGTCATGAACACTGAAGCTTTCTTT. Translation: CASSRTVMNTEAFF.

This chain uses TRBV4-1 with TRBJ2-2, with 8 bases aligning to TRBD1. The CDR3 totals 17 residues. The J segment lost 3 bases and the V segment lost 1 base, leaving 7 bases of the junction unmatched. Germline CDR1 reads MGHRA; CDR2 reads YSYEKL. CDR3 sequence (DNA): TGCGCCAGCAGCCAAGGGACAGGGTCGAGGGACACCGGGGAGCTGTTTTTT. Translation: CASSQGTGSRDTGELFF.

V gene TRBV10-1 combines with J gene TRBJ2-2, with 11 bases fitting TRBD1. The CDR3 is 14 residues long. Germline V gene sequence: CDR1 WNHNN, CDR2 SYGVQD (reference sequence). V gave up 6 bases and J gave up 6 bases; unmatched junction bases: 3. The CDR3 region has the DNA TGCGCCAGCAGACCGGGACAGGGGGCCGGGGAGCTGTTTTTT. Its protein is CASRPGQGAGELFF.

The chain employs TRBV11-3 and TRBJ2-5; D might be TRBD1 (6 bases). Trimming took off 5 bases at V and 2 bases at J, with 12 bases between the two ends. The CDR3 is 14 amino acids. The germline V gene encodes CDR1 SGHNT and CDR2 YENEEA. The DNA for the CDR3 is TGTGCCAGCAGCCCCAGGGGAGCTCAAGAGACCCAGTACTTC. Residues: CASSPRGAQETQYF.

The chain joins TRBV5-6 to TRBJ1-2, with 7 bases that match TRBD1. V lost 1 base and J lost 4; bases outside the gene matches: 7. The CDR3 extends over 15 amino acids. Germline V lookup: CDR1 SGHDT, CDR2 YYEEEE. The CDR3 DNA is TGTGCCAGCAGCTTGAGCGTTGGGACAGCCTATGGCTACACCTTC. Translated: CASSLSVGTAYGYTF.

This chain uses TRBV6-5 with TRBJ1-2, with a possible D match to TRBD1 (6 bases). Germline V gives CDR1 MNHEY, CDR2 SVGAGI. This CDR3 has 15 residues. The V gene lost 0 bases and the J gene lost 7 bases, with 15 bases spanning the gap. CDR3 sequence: CASSYSFPGEGGYTF. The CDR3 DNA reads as TGTGCCAGCAGTTACTCCTTTCCAGGGGAAGGTGGCTACACCTTC.

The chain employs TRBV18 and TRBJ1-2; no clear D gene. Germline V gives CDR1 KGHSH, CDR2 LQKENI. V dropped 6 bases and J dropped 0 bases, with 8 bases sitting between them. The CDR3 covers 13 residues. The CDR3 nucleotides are TGTGCCAGCTCCCGAGAAGCTAACTATGGCTACACCTTC. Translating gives CASSREANYGYTF.

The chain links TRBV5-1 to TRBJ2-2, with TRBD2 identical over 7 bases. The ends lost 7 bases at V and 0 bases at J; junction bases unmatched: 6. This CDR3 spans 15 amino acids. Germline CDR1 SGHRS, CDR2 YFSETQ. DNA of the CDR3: TGCGCCAGCGACTACGGGGGGACGAACACCGGGGAGCTGTTTTTT. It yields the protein CASDYGGTNTGELFF.

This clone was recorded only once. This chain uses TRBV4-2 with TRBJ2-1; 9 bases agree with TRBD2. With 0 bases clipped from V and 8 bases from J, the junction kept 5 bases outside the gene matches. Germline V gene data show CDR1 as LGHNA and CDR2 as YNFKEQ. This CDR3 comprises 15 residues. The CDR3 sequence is CASSQDLSGRYEQFF. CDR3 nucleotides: TGTGCCAGCAGCCAAGATCTTAGCGGGAGATATGAGCAGTTCTTC.

DNA for the CDR3: TGTGCCAGCAGGCACTCAGGGGGCTTAGAGGAAAAACTGTTTTTT. Translation gives CASRHSGGLEEKLFF. The V gene is TRBV27, the J gene TRBJ1-4; TRBD1 aligns across 8 bases. Germline V gives CDR1 MNHEY, CDR2 SMNVEV (reference sequence). V gave up 6 bases and J gave up 8 bases; unmatched junction bases: 11. This CDR3 spans 15 amino acids.

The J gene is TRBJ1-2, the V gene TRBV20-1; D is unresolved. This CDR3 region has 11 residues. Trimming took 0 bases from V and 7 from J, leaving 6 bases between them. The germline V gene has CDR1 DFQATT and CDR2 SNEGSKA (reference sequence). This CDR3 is CSARELSGYTF. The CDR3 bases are TGCAGTGCTAGAGAGTTGAGTGGCTACACCTTC.

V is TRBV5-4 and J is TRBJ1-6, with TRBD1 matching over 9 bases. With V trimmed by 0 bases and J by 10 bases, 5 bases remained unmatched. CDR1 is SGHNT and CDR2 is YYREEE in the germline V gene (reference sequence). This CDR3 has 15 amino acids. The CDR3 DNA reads TGTGCCAGCAGCTTGGGGGGACAGGGAGGATCACCCCTCCACTTT. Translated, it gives CASSLGGQGGSPLHF.

The DNA of the CDR3 is TGTGCCAGCGACCCGGGACAGGGGGTTGGAAAACTGTTTTTT. It encodes CASDPGQGVGKLFF. V usage is TRBV2 and J usage is TRBJ1-4; 11 positions agree with TRBD1. This CDR3 is 14 amino acids long. Looked up from germline, CDR1 is SNHLY and CDR2 is FYNNEI. Losses at the gene ends were 8 bases for V and 10 bases for J; bases not matched to a gene: 9.